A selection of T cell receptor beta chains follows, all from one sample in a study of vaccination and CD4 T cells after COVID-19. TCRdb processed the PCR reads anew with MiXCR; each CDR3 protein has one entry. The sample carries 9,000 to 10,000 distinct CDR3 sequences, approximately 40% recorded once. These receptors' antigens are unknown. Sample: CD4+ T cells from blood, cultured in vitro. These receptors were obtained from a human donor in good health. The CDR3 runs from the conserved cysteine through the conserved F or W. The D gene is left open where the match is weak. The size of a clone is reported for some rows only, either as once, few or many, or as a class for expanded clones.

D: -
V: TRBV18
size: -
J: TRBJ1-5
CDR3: CASSPPISGEPQHF
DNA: TGTGCCAGCTCACCACCTATTTCGGGGGAGCCCCAGCATTTT

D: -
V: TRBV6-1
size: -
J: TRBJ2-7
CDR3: CASRDSVSYEQYF
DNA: TGTGCCAGCAGGGACAGCGTCTCCTACGAGCAGTACTTC

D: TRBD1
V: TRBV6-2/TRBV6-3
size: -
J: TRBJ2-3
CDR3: CASRPTGGTDTQYF
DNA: TGTGCCAGCAGACCTACAGGGGGCACAGATACGCAGTATTTT

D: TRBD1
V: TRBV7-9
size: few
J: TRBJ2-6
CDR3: CASSPGGTGTTGANVLTF
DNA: TGTGCCAGCAGCCCAGGGGGGACAGGGACCACTGGGGCCAACGTCCTGACTTTC

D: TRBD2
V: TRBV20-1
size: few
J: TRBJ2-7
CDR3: CSAISGGAVAYEQYF
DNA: TGCAGTGCTATTAGCGGGGGGGCCGTGGCCTACGAGCAGTACTTC

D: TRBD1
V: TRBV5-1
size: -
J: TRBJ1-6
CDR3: CASSSDRGAYNSPLHF
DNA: TGCGCCAGCAGTTCGGACAGGGGGGCGTATAATTCACCCCTCCACTTT

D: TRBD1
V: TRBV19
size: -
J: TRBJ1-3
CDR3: CASSSTGRTNTIYF
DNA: TGTGCCAGTAGTTCGACAGGGCGAACCAACACCATATATTTT

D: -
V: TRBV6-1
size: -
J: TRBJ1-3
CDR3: CASSEARRNTIYF
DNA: TGTGCCAGCAGTGAAGCACGGAGAAACACCATATATTTT

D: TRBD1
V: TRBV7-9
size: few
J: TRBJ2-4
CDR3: CASSPGGSKNIQYF
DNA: TGTGCCAGCAGCCCAGGGGGCTCTAAAAACATTCAGTACTTC

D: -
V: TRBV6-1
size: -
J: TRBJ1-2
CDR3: CASSPDRTNYGYTF
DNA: TGTGCCAGCAGTCCAGACAGGACCAACTATGGCTACACCTTC

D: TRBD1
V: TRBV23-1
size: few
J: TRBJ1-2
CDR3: CASSQSTGGALGDHYGYTF
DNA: TGCGCCAGCAGTCAATCAACAGGGGGCGCCCTAGGTGATCACTATGGCTACACCTTC

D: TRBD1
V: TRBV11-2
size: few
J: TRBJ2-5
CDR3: CASSPIITGGMETQYF
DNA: TGTGCCAGCAGCCCAATCATTACAGGGGGCATGGAGACCCAGTACTTC

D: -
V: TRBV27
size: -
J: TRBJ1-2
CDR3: CASSLGQGTYGYTF
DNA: TGTGCCAGCAGTTTAGGTCAGGGGACCTATGGCTACACCTTC

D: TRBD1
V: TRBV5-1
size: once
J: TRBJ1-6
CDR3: CASSLVGTANNSPLHF
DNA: TGCGCCAGCAGCTTGGTCGGGACAGCCAATAATTCACCCCTCCACTTT

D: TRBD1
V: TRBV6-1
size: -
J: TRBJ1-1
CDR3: CASSQQGADTEAFF
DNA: TGTGCCAGTTCTCAACAGGGGGCGGACACTGAAGCTTTCTTT

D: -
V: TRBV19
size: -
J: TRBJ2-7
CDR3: CASSRAGSSYEQYF
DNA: TGTGCCAGTAGTCGGGCAGGAAGCTCCTACGAGCAGTACTTC

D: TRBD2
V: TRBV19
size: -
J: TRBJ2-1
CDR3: CASSETLAGLYNEQFF
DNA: TGTGCCAGTAGTGAGACACTAGCGGGGTTATACAATGAGCAGTTCTTC

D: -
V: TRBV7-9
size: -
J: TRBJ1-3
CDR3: CASSPLLSSGNTIYF
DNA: TGTGCCAGCAGCCCCCTTCTCTCCTCTGGAAACACCATATATTTT

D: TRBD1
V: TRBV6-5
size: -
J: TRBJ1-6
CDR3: CASSWNTRTGGNSPLHF
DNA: TGTGCCAGCAGTTGGAACACTAGGACAGGGGGGAATTCACCCCTCCACTTT

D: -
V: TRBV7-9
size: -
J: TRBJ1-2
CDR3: CASSSSAVTPGGYTF
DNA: TGTGCCAGCAGCTCCAGCGCGGTCACGCCGGGCGGCTACACCTTC

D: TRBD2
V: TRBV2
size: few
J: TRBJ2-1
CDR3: CASSEGTSGRANEQFF
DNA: TGTGCCAGCAGTGAAGGGACTAGCGGGAGGGCAAATGAGCAGTTCTTC

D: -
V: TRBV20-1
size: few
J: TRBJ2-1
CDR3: CSASGLGADEQFF
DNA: TGCAGTGCTAGCGGGTTGGGGGCCGATGAGCAGTTCTTC

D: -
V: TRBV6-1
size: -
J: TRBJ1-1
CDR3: CASSALDETEAFF
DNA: TGTGCCAGCAGTGCCCTTGACGAGACTGAAGCTTTCTTT

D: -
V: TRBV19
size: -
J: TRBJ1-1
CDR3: CASRAGFHTEAFF
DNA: TGTGCCAGTAGGGCAGGGTTTCACACTGAAGCTTTCTTT

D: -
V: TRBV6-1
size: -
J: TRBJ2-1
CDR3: CASSVFNNEQFF
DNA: TGTGCCAGCAGTGTCTTTAACAATGAGCAGTTCTTC

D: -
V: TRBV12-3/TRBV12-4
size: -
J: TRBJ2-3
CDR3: CASILGGARGDTQYF
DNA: TGTGCCAGCATCTTGGGCGGGGCCCGCGGGGATACGCAGTATTTT

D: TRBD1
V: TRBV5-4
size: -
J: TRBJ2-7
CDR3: CASSQGDRRVGEQYF
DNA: TGTGCCAGCAGCCAAGGGGACAGGAGGGTGGGAGAGCAGTACTTC

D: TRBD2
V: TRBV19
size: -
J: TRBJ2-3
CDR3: CASSILADHTDTQYF
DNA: TGTGCCAGTAGTATTCTAGCGGACCACACAGATACGCAGTATTTT

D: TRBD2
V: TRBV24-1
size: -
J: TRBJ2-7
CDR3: CATSDPSSGGPYEQYF
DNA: TGTGCCACCAGTGACCCCTCTAGCGGGGGACCGTACGAGCAGTACTTC

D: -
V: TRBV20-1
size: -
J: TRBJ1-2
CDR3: CSALGLNQGYGYTF
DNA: TGCAGTGCTTTAGGACTAAATCAAGGCTATGGCTACACCTTC

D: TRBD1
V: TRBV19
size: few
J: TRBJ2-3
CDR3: CASSIGGTGGRTDTQYF
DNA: TGTGCCAGTAGTATAGGTGGGACAGGGGGAAGGACAGATACGCAGTATTTT

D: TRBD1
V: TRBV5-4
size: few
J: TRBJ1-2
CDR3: CASSLASGTGDYGYTF
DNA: TGTGCCAGCAGCTTGGCTTCCGGGACAGGAGACTATGGCTACACCTTC

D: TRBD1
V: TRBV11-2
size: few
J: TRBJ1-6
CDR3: CASSLDRDSVSPLHF
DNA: TGTGCCAGCAGCTTAGACCGGGACAGCGTATCACCCCTCCACTTT

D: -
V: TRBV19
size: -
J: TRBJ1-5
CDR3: CASSSGAVWDNQPQHF
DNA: TGTGCCAGTAGTAGTGGGGCTGTGTGGGACAATCAGCCCCAGCATTTT

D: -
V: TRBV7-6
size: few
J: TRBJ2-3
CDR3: CASRLGSGFGTDTQYF
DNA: TGTGCCAGCAGACTAGGTTCGGGGTTTGGTACAGATACGCAGTATTTT

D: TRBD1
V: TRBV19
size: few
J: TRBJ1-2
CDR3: CASTHGTGPNYGYTF
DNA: TGTGCCAGTACCCACGGGACAGGGCCTAACTATGGCTACACCTTC

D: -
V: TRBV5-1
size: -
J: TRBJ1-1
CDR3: CASSFGTQNTEAFF
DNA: TGCGCCAGCAGCTTCGGGACCCAGAACACTGAAGCTTTCTTT

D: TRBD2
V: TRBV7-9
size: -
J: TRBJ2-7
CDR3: CASSLMAGVDEQYF
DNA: TGTGCCAGCAGCTTAATGGCGGGAGTCGACGAGCAGTACTTC

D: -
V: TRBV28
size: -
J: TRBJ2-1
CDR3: CASSLGGEQFF
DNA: TGTGCCAGCAGTTTAGGAGGTGAGCAGTTCTTC

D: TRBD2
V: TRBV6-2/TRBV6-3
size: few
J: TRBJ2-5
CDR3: CASSYPSGGRSRETQYF
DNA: TGTGCCAGCAGTTACCCGTCGGGGGGACGGAGTAGAGAGACCCAGTACTTC

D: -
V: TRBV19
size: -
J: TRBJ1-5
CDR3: CASSIQNNQPQHF
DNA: TGTGCCAGTAGTATACAGAACAATCAGCCCCAGCATTTT

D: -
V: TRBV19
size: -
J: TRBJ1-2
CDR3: CASSLAHRVSGYTF
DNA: TGTGCCAGTAGTCTCGCACACAGGGTTTCTGGCTACACCTTC

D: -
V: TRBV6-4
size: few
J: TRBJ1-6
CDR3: CASSPLGDTNSPLHF
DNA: TGTGCCAGCAGCCCCCTGGGTGATACTAATTCACCCCTCCACTTT

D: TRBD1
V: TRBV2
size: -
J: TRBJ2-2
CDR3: CASRGQGANTGELFF
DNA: TGTGCCAGCAGGGGACAGGGGGCGAACACCGGGGAGCTGTTTTTT

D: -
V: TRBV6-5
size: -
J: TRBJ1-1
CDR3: CASSYLTSGRTAEAFF
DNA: TGTGCCAGCAGTTACCTTACTTCCGGGCGCACGGCTGAAGCTTTCTTT

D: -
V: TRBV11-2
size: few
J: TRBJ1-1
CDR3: CASSFLSQGLGGEAFF
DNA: TGTGCCAGCAGCTTCCTGTCACAGGGTTTGGGGGGGGAAGCTTTCTTT

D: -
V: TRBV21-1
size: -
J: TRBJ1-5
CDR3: CASSNGAARFPSGPVNQPQHF
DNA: TGTGCCAGCAGCAATGGGGCAGCAAGATTTCCCTCTGGCCCCGTGAATCAGCCCCAGCATTTT

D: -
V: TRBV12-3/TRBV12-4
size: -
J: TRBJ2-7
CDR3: CASSLRPSYEQYF
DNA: TGTGCCAGCAGTCTAAGACCTTCCTACGAGCAGTACTTC

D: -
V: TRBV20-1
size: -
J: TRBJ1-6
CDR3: CSASRAGENSPLHF
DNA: TGCAGTGCTAGTAGGGCAGGGGAAAATTCACCCCTCCACTTT

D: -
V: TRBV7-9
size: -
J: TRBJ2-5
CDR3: CASSYRDNQETQYF
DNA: TGTGCCAGCAGTTACCGGGACAACCAAGAGACCCAGTACTTC

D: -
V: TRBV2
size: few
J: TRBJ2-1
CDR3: CASRNGGPANEQFF
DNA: TGTGCCAGCAGGAATGGTGGCCCCGCCAATGAGCAGTTCTTC

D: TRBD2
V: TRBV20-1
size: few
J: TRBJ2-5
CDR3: CSASGGRGNQETQYF
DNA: TGCAGCGCTAGCGGGGGCCGAGGAAACCAAGAGACCCAGTACTTC

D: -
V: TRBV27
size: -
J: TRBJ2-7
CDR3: CASSFTGLSSYEQYF
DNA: TGTGCCAGCAGTTTTACAGGCCTTTCCTCCTACGAGCAGTACTTC

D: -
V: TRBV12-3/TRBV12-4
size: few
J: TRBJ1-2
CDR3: CASSSRRTGQGYGYTF
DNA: TGTGCCAGCAGTTCTCGGCGTACAGGTCAAGGTTATGGCTACACCTTC

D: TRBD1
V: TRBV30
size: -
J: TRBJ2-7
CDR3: CAWSRGTGIYEQYF
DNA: TGTGCCTGGAGTAGGGGGACAGGGATCTACGAGCAGTACTTC

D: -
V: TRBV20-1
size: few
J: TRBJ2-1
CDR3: CSARSIRGSYNEQFF
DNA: TGCAGTGCTAGATCTATCAGGGGATCCTACAATGAGCAGTTCTTC

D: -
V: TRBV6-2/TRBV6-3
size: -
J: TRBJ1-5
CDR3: CASNRQPFTGQPQHF
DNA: TGTGCCAGCAACAGACAGCCGTTTACCGGCCAGCCCCAGCATTTT